This T cell receptor (beta chain) came from a study of shared clonotypes between healthy human individuals. Notes on the study in general: Rarefaction gave evidence that sorted-subset sequencing remained incomplete despite large depth. Sampling involved blood alone; tissue repertoires likely differ. Memory subsets generally showed smaller estimated richness than naive subsets did.

CD45RO-negative CD8 cells positively selected for CCR7 made up the naive population, which excluded terminally differentiated effector memory CD45RA+ cells. Germline lookup yields CDR1 SGHRS and CDR2 YFSETQ. The CDR3 contains 12 residues. Trimming removed 3 bases from V and 3 bases from J, with 7 bases in between. This clone was picked up a small number of times. The target antigen is unknown. At the deep level, the assay was run. TCRdb's copy holds only in-frame clones and misses some; the assay was immunoSEQ multiplex PCR. The repertoire holds about 600,000 clones, roughly 98% seen once, with 0.25% to 0.35% in the top ten.

J is TRBJ2-7 and V is TRBV5-1, with D tentatively TRBD1 (5 bases). This sequence was found in a man aged 30 to 39 in good health. Input material: naive CD8+ T cells sorted from blood. CDR3 nucleotide sequence: TGCGCCAGCAGCTCCGACAGCTACGAGCAGTACTTC. The encoded protein is CASSSDSYEQYF.